One and the same sample provided the 16 T cell receptor beta chains below, sequenced in a study of memory CD4+ T cells and cytomegalovirus serostatus. Sequencing used immunoSEQ multiplex PCR; TCRdb keeps in-frame clones, though not all of them. The sample has 27,000 or so clones, about three quarters seen once. Single viable CD3+CD4+CD8-CD45RO+ cells were sorted as the memory CD4+ T cells. The sequenced sample consisted of memory CD4+ T cells from blood. Receptor source: an adult in good health and CMV-seronegative.

V is TRBV27 and J is TRBJ1-6; tentative D call: TRBD1 (6 bases). The V end was cut by 10 bases, the J end by 7 bases, with 26 bases between. The CDR3 totals 17 residues. Germline CDR1 reads MNHEY; CDR2 reads SMNVEV (reference sequence). The CDR3 nucleotides read TGTGCCACCCCTCTGGTCCTGGGGGCCGCCCACAATTCACCCCTCCACTTT. It is translated as CATPLVLGAAHNSPLHF.

V and J are TRBV6-5 and TRBJ1-3; 8 nucleotides line up with TRBD1. The CDR3 contains 14 residues. V lost 6 bases and J lost 0; bases outside the gene matches: 1. Germline loops: CDR1 MNHEY, CDR2 SVGAGI. CDR3 residues: CASRQGVSGNTIYF. The DNA of the CDR3 is TGTGCCAGCAGACAGGGGGTCTCTGGAAACACCATATATTTT.

J is TRBJ2-1 and V is TRBV5-1, with 7 bases matching TRBD2. V shed 5 bases, J shed 4 bases, and the junction held 9 bases outside the gene matches. The germline gives CDR1 SGHRS, CDR2 YFSETQ. This CDR3 contains 15 residues. DNA for the CDR3: TGCGCCAGCAGGAAAACGGGGGAGGGTTACAATGAGCAGTTCTTC. Residues: CASRKTGEGYNEQFF.

DNA for the CDR3: TGCGCCAGCAGCCCAGGTCGTTCGGTCTACGAGCAGTACTTC. It codes for CASSPGRSVYEQYF. J is TRBJ2-7 and V is TRBV5-1; no clear D gene. The CDR3 consists of 14 residues. Looked up from germline, CDR1 is SGHRS and CDR2 is YFSETQ. Trimming took off 4 bases at V and 3 bases at J, with 14 bases between the two ends.

This chain uses TRBV12-5 with TRBJ2-7, with 10 bases identical to TRBD1. Germline V CDR1 and CDR2: LGHNT, FRNRAP. Losses at the gene ends were 0 bases for V and 6 bases for J; bases not matched to a gene: 8. This CDR3 is 16 amino acids long. CDR3 sequence (DNA): TGTGCTAGTGGTTTGGTAGTCGGGACAGGGGCCCTCGAGCAGTACTTC. Translating gives CASGLVVGTGALEQYF.

The J gene is TRBJ1-1, the V gene TRBV6-5, with D possibly being TRBD1 (5 bases). CDR1 and CDR2 from the germline V gene are MNHEY and SVGAGI. V gave up 8 bases and J gave up 4 bases, with 20 bases separating them. The CDR3 loop spans 15 amino acids. CDR3 loop: CASEKIRAGVTEAFF. The CDR3 coding sequence is TGTGCCAGCGAAAAAATCAGGGCGGGAGTCACTGAAGCTTTCTTT.

The chain recombines TRBV6-6 with TRBJ1-2; TRBD1 matches at 9 bases. The trim removed 6 bases at V and 6 bases at J, leaving 5 bases unmatched. Germline CDR1 reads MNHNY; CDR2 reads SVGAGI (reference sequence). The CDR3 spans 13 residues. The CDR3 nucleotides read TGTGCCAGCAGGAGGACAGGGGCGGATGGCTACACCTTC. The encoded protein is CASRRTGADGYTF.

This chain connects TRBV30 to TRBJ1-5; D might be TRBD1 (6 bases). In germline, CDR1 is GTSNPN, CDR2 SVGIG (reference sequence). V lost 1 base and J lost 2, with 15 bases in between. This CDR3 region has 16 residues. CDR3 protein: CAWSEGASGGNQPQHF. DNA of the CDR3: TGTGCCTGGAGTGAAGGGGCCTCAGGGGGCAATCAGCCCCAGCATTTT.

The chain uses TRBV9 and TRBJ2-2, with TRBD1 identical over 8 bases. CDR1 is SGDLS and CDR2 is YYNGEE in the germline V gene. The CDR3 runs 17 residues. Trimming took 3 bases from V and 5 from J; bases not matched to a gene: 12. The CDR3 reads CASSGGATGEKTGELFF. As DNA, the CDR3 is TGTGCCAGCAGCGGGGGGGCGACAGGGGAAAAGACCGGGGAGCTGTTTTTT.

This sequence joins TRBV5-1 and TRBJ2-3; D call uncertain. Looked up from germline, CDR1 is SGHRS and CDR2 is YFSETQ. The CDR3 length is 16 residues. The V gene lost 2 bases and the J gene lost 0 bases, with 13 bases spanning the gap. The chain's CDR3 is CASSFDGRASTDTQYF. DNA for the CDR3: TGCGCCAGCAGCTTCGACGGTAGAGCTAGCACAGATACGCAGTATTTT.

The chain is built from TRBV5-1 and TRBJ2-1; 9 nucleotides line up with TRBD2. J gave up 6 bases and V 4 bases, and 11 bases lay outside the gene matches. Per the germline V gene, CDR1 is SGHRS and CDR2 is YFSETQ. The CDR3 covers 16 residues. The CDR3: CASSGTGTSMGNEQFF. CDR3 bases: TGCGCCAGCAGCGGGACCGGGACTAGCATGGGCAATGAGCAGTTCTTC.

The V gene is TRBV30, the J gene TRBJ2-5, with D unclear. The assigned J gene may be wrong: the sequence end matches TRBJ2-7 better. Germline V gives CDR1 GTSNPN, CDR2 SVGIG (reference sequence). CDR3 size: 13 residues. CDR3 amino acids: CAWATGSNYEQYF. Here the CDR3 DNA reads TGTGCCTGGGCCACCGGGTCCAATTACGAGCAGTACTTC.

This rearrangement joins TRBV18 to TRBJ1-2, with D possibly being TRBD1 (5 bases). V dropped 2 bases and J dropped 5 bases, with 15 bases sitting between them. The CDR3 has 15 residues. Germline V gene lookup returns CDR1 KGHSH and CDR2 LQKENI. The CDR3 spells CASSPSDLRGYGYTF. The CDR3 DNA reads TGTGCCAGCTCACCAAGTGATCTTCGGGGGTATGGCTACACCTTC.

The chain joins TRBV4-2 to TRBJ2-6; D may be TRBD2 (5 bases). V lost 0 bases and J lost 0, with 12 bases in between. The CDR3 runs 18 residues. Germline-derived CDR1 and CDR2 are LGHNA and YNFKEQ. In nucleotides, the CDR3 is TGTGCCAGCAGCCAAGATCTGGCGGGTAGCTCTGGGGCCAACGTCCTGACTTTC. It encodes CASSQDLAGSSGANVLTF.

This sequence joins TRBV6-6 and TRBJ2-3; D remains ambiguous. Looked up from germline, CDR1 is MNHNY and CDR2 is SVGAGI (reference sequence). The germline V and J ends were trimmed by 2 bases and 4 bases, with 10 bases remaining between them. This CDR3 comprises 14 residues. The CDR3 region has the DNA TGTGCCAGCAGTTACGGTTTTGCGCCAGATACGCAGTATTTT. It specifies CASSYGFAPDTQYF.

Turning to this clone: Its ends do not fully match the called genes, so a read error is possible. This chain connects TRBV10-2 to TRBJ2-6; TRBD1 is a possible D gene (5 bases). Per germline, CDR1 WSHSY and CDR2 SAAADI. This CDR3 is built from 17 residues. CDR3 DNA sequence: TGCGCCAGCACCCTTGGACAAGTTGGATCTGGGGTCAACGTCCTGACTTTC. Its translation is CASTLGQVGSGVNVLTF.